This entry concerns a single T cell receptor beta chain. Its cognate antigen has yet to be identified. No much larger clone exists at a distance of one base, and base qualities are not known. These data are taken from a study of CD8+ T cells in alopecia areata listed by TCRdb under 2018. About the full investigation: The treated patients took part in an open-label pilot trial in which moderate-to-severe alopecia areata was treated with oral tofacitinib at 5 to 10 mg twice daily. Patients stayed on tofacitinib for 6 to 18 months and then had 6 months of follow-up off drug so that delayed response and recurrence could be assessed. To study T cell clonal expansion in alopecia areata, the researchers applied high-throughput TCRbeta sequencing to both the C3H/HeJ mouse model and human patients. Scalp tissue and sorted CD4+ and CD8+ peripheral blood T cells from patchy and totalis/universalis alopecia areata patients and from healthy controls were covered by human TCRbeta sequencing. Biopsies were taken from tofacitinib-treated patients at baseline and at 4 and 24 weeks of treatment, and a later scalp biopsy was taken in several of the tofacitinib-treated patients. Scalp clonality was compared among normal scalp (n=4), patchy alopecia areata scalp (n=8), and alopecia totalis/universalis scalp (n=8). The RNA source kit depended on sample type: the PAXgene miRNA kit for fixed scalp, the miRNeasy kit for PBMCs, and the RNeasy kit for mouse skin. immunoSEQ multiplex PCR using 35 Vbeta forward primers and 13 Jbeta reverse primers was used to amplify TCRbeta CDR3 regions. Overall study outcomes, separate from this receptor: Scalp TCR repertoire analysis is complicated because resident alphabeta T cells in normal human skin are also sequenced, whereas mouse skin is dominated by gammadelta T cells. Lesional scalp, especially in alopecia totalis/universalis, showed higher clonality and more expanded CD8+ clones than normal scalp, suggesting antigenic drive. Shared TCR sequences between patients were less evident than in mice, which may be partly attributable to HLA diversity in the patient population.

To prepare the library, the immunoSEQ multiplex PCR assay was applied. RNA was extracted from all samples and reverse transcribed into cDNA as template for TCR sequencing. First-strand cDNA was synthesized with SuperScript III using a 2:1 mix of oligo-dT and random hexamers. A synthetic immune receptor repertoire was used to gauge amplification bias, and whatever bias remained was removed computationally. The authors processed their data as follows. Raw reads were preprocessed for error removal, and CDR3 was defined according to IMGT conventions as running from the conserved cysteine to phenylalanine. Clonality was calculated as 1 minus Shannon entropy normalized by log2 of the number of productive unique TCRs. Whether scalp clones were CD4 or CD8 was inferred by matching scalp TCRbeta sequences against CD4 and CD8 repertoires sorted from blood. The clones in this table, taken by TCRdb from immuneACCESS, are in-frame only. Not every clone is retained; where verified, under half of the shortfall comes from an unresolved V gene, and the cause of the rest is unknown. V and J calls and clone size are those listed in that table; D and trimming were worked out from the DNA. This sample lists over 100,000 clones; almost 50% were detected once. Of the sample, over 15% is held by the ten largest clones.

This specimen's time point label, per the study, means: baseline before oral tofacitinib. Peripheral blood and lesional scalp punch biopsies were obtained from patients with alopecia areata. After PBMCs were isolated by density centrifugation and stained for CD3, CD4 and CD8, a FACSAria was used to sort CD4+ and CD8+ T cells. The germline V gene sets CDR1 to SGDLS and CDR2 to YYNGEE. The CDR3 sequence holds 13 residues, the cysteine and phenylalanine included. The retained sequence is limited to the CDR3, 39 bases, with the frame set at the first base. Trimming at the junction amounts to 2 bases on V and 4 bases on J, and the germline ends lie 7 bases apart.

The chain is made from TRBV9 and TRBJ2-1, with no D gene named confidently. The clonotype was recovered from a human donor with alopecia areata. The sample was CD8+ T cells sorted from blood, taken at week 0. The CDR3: CASSVLGYNEQFF. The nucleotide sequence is TGTGCCAGCAGCGTCCTCGGATACAATGAGCAGTTCTTC.